What follows is one TCR beta chain and its context. Its antigen is unidentified. TCRdb recomputed clones from the PCR reads via MiXCR. This table has tens of thousands of clones, 16% appearing once. The sample comes from a study of metastatic and nonmetastatic thyroid tumors. Study-level results: For both blood and tumor, malignant thyroid tumors reportedly showed significantly higher TCR beta diversity than benign nodules did.

No patient had received any treatment before thyroid surgery. The sample comprised blood. This TCR was sampled from a female donor with papillary thyroid cancer or a benign thyroid nodule (not recorded which). Some clones in this sample may be carry-over from other donors' samples.

The CDR3 nucleotides read TGTGCCAGCAGCCAAGATCTGGGGGCTACGCAGTATTTT. This encodes CASSQDLGATQYF. The genes are TRBV4-2 and TRBJ2-3, with D possibly matching TRBD1 (6 bases). Trimming cost V 0 bases and J 8 bases, with 9 bases left between them. CDR1 is LGHNA, CDR2 YNFKEQ, per germline. This CDR3 is built from 13 residues.